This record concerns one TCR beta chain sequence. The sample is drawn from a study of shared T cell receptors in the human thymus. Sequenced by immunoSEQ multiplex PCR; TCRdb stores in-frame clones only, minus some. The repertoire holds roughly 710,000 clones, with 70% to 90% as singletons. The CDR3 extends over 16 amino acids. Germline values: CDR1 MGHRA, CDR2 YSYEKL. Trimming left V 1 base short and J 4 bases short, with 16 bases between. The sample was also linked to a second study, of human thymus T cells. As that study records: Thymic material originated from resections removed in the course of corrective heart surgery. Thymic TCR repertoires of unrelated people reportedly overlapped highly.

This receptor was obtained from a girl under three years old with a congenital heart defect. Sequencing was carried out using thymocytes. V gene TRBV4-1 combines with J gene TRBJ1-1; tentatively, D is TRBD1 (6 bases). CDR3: CASSQVHRQGTTEAFF. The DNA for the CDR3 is TGCGCCAGCAGCCAAGTTCACAGGCAGGGGACCACTGAAGCTTTCTTT.